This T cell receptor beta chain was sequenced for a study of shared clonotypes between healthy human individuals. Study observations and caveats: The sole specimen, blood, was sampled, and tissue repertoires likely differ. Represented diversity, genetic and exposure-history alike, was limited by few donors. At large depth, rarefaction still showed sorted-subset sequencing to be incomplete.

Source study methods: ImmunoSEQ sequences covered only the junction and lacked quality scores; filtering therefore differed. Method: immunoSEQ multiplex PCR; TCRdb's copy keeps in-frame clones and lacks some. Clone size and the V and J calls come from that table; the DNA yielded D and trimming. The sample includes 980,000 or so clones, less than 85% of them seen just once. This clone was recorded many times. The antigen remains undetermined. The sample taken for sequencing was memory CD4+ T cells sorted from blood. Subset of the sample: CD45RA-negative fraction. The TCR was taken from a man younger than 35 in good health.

In DNA form, the CDR3 reads TGTGCCAGCAGCGTAGGGTTGGGTATAGATACGCAGTATTTT. Its translation: CASSVGLGIDTQYF. This chain joins TRBV9 and TRBJ2-3, with no clear D. V lost 0 bases and J lost 5, with 10 bases in between. The length of the CDR3 is 14 residues. Germline-derived CDR1 and CDR2 are SGDLS and YYNGEE.